In this sample, the clone carrying this T cell receptor (beta chain) turned up many times. These data belong to a study of neurological immune-mediated disorders. This CDR3 region has 14 residues. Germline V lookup: CDR1 MNHNY, CDR2 SVGAGI (reference sequence). J was trimmed by 4 bases and V by 6 bases; bases with no gene match: 5. Synthesis of cDNA was carried out by template-switch 5'RACE. The reaction used 10-nucleotide random UMIs. From 15-18 subjects, each sequencing run yielded over 170 million TCR-beta sequences. TCRdb reprocessed the 5' RACE reads with MiXCR, giving one entry per CDR3 protein. Of about 27,000 distinct CDR3 sequences listed, under 25% are singletons. Source material was 2 million unsorted PBMCs, stored at -80 °C in RNAlater.

The TCR was taken from a woman aged 55-70 years in good health. The source material was PBMCs. The chain combines TRBV6-6 with TRBJ1-5, with 8 bases matching TRBD1. This chain's CDR3 is CASSDRGGNQPQHF. In DNA form, the CDR3 reads TGTGCCAGCAGCGACAGGGGTGGTAATCAGCCCCAGCATTTT.